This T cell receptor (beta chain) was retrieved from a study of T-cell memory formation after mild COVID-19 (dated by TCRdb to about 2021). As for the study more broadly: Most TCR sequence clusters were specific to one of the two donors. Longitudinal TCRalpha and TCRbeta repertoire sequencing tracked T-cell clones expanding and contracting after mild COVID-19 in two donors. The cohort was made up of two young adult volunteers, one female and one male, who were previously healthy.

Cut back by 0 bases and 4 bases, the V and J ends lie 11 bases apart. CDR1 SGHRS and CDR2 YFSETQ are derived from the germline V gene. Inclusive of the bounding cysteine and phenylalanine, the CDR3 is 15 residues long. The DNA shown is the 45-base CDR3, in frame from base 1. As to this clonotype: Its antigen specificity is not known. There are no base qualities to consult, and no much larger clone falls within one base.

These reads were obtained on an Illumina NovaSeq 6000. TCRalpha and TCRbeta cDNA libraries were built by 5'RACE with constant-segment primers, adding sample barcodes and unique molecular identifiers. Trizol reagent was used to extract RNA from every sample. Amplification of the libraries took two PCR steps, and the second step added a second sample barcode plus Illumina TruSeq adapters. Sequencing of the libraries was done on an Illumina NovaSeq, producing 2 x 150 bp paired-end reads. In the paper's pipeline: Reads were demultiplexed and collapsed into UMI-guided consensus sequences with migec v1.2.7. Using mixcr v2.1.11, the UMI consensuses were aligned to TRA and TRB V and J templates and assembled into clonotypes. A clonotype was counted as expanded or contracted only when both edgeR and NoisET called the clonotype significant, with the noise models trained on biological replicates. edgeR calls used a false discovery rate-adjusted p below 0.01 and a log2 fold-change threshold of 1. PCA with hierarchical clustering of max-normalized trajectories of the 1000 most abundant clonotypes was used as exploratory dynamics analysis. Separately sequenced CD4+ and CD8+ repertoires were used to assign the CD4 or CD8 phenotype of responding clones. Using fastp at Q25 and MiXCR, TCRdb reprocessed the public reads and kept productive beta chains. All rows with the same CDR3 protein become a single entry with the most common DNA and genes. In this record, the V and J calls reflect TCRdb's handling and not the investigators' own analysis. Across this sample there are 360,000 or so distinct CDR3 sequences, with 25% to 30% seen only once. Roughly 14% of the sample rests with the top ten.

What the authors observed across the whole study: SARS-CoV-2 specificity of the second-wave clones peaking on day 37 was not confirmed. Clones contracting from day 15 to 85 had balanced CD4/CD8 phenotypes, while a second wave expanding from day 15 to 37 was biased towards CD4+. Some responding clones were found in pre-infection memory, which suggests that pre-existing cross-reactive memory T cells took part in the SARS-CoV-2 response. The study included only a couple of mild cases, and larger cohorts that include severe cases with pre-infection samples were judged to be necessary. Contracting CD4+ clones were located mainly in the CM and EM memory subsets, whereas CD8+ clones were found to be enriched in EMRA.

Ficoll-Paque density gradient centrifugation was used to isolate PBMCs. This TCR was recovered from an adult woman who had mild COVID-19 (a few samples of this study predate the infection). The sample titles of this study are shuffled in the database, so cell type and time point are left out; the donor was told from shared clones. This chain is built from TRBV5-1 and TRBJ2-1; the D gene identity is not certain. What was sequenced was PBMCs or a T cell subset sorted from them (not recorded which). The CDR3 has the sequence CASSLDLPSYNEQFF. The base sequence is TGCGCCAGCAGCTTGGATCTCCCCTCGTACAATGAGCAGTTCTTC.